These 14 T cell receptor beta chains share one sample of origin, sequenced in a study of T cells in Graves' hyperthyroidism and ophthalmopathy. The TCR beta CDR3 regions underwent amplification using RNA transcripts as the source. HTBI primers were employed in a first-round RT-PCR of the TCR CDR3. One entry per CDR3 protein, called by TCRdb with MiXCR from the multiplex PCR reads. In the table there are 700,000 to 850,000 distinct CDR3 sequences, about a third of which are singletons. The sequencing sample was made of blood. All receptors come from a middle-aged woman with Graves' hyperthyroidism.

This chain uses TRBV6-5 with TRBJ1-4, with D perhaps TRBD1 (5 bases). Trimming stripped 7 bases from V and 5 bases from J, with 26 bases between. Per the germline V gene, CDR1 is MNHEY and CDR2 is SVGAGI. The CDR3 is 18 residues long. CDR3 bases: TGTGCCAGCACTTGGAGAAAGGGACGGGCTGCCCCAAATGAAAAACTGTTTTTT. This sequence encodes CASTWRKGRAAPNEKLFF.

About this clonotype: Possible read error: a much larger clone is one base away. This sequence joins TRBV20-1 and TRBJ1-1; D perhaps matches TRBD1 (5 bases). The CDR3 has 14 amino acids. CDR1 is DFQATT and CDR2 is SNEGSKA in the germline V gene (reference sequence). For the CDR3, the DNA is TGCAGTGTTAGAGATCTGACAGCAGGCGCTGAAGCTTTCTTT. Translation gives CSVRDLTAGAEAFF.

This clonotype has only a few counts. The chain employs TRBV5-1 and TRBJ2-7; a possible D gene is TRBD1 (6 bases). Germline CDR1 reads SGHRS; CDR2 reads YFSETQ. V lost 4 bases and J 5 bases, leaving 16 bases between the germline ends. The CDR3 has 14 amino acids. CDR3 nucleotide sequence: TGCGCCAGCAGCGAAGGACAGTCGCCCCACGAGCAGTACTTC. This sequence encodes CASSEGQSPHEQYF.

J is TRBJ1-2 and V is TRBV9; 9 bases are shared with TRBD1. CDR3 size: 15 residues. Trimming at V came to 4 bases and at J to 4 bases, leaving 8 bases not matched to a gene. Germline CDR1 is SGDLS and CDR2 is YYNGEE. CDR3 protein: CASSPWAGQGYGYTF. The CDR3 coding sequence is TGTGCCAGCAGCCCTTGGGCGGGACAGGGCTATGGCTACACCTTC.

Comments on this clonotype: A much larger clone lies a single base off, so this may be a read error. The rearrangement joins TRBV7-2 to TRBJ1-6; 10 nucleotides line up with TRBD1. Per the germline V gene, CDR1 is SGHTA and CDR2 is FQGNSA. The length of the CDR3 is 14 residues. CDR3: CAGSWDRGNSPLHF. The CDR3, as DNA: TGTGCCGGCAGCTGGGACAGGGGAAATTCACCCCTCCACTTT.

This clonotype has ten or more counts. CDR3 loop: CASSYGQGSGYTF. For the CDR3, the DNA is TGTGCCAGCAGCTACGGACAGGGAAGTGGCTACACCTTC. This chain links TRBV12-3 or TRBV12-4 with TRBJ1-2; TRBD1 agrees at 8 bases. V lost 6 bases, J lost 7 bases, and 7 bases stayed unmatched. CDR3 size: 13 residues.

Only a few counts were recorded for this clonotype. J is TRBJ2-7 and V is TRBV15; TRBD1 matches at 9 bases. This CDR3 region has 15 residues. V dropped 5 bases and J dropped 2; count of bases not matched to a gene: 7. In germline, CDR1 is LNHNV, CDR2 YYDKDF (reference sequence). This CDR3 reads CATSDGGQGAYEQYF. The CDR3 nucleotides read TGTGCCACCAGCGACGGGGGACAGGGTGCCTACGAGCAGTACTTC.

The J gene is TRBJ1-1, the V gene TRBV29-1, with 12 positions matching TRBD1. The CDR3 runs 15 residues. Trimming removed 6 bases from V and 7 bases from J; junction bases left unmatched: 12. Germline lookup yields CDR1 SQVTM and CDR2 ANQGSEA. Here the CDR3 reads CSVAPGQGAGVEAFF. DNA for the CDR3: TGCAGCGTCGCTCCGGGACAGGGGGCGGGAGTTGAAGCTTTCTTT.

Points on this clonotype: This sequence may be a read error, since a much larger clone differs from it by one base. The chain carries TRBV2 and TRBJ2-7, with D possibly being TRBD1 or TRBD2 (6 bases each). The CDR3 loop spans 14 amino acids. Germline values: CDR1 SNHLY, CDR2 FYNNEI. CDR3 sequence: CASSPAEGGYEQHF. CDR3 sequence (DNA): TGTGCCAGCAGCCCCGCGGAGGGGGGCTACGAGCAGCACTTC.

Comment on this clonotype: This sequence may be a read error, since a much larger clone differs from it by one base. This chain joins TRBV19 and TRBJ1-1, with a weak D call TRBD1 (5 bases). The length of the CDR3 is 13 residues. Germline V CDR1 and CDR2: LNHDA, SQIVND (reference sequence). This chain's CDR3 is CASRPGRNTGAFF. The CDR3, as DNA: TGTGCCAGTAGACCGGGACGAAACACTGGAGCTTTCTTT.

This clonotype has ten or more counts. V is TRBV5-6 and J is TRBJ2-5; D may be TRBD2 (6 bases). Trimming removed 4 bases at V and 2 bases at J, with 18 bases between. The CDR3 totals 16 residues. The germline V gene encodes CDR1 SGHDT and CDR2 YYEEEE. CDR3 sequence: CASSRGLAGLQETQYF. In DNA, the CDR3 is TGTGCCAGCAGCCGGGGCTTGGCGGGGCTACAAGAGACCCAGTACTTC.

There are many counts of this clonotype. The V call is TRBV29-1, the J call TRBJ2-5; D perhaps matches TRBD1 (5 bases). This CDR3 spans 12 amino acids. Germline V lookup: CDR1 SQVTM, CDR2 ANQGSEA. The V and J ends lost 3 bases and 7 bases respectively, with 12 bases between them. The CDR3 is CSVDGAGGTQYF. In DNA, the CDR3 is TGCAGCGTTGATGGGGCCGGTGGGACCCAGTACTTC.

The chain combines TRBV7-2 with TRBJ1-3; D gene unclear. V shed 5 bases and J shed 2 bases, with 19 bases lying between them. The germline CDR1 and CDR2 sequences are SGHTA and FQGNSA. The CDR3 loop spans 17 amino acids. The DNA of the CDR3 is TGTGCCAGCAGCCAAGACGGGTCTCCATCTGCTGGAAACACCATATATTTT. Amino acids: CASSQDGSPSAGNTIYF.

Many counts were recorded for this clonotype. This sequence joins TRBV7-2 and TRBJ2-6; 9 bases are a match to TRBD1. The CDR3 length is 17 residues. V gave up 4 bases and J gave up 1 base; unmatched junction bases: 5. CDR1 is SGHTA, CDR2 FQGNSA, per germline. In DNA form, the CDR3 reads TGTGCCAGCAGCTCCGGGACAGGGTTTTCTGGGGCCAACGTCCTGACTTTC. This codes for CASSSGTGFSGANVLTF. Complete variable domain (other parts from reference TRBV7-2 and TRBJ2-6): GAGVSQSPSNKVTEKGKDVELRCDPISGHTALYWYRQSLGQGLEFLIYFQGNSAPDKSGLPSDRFSAERTGGSVSTLTIQRTQQEDSAVYLCASSSGTGFSGANVLTFGAGSRLTVL.